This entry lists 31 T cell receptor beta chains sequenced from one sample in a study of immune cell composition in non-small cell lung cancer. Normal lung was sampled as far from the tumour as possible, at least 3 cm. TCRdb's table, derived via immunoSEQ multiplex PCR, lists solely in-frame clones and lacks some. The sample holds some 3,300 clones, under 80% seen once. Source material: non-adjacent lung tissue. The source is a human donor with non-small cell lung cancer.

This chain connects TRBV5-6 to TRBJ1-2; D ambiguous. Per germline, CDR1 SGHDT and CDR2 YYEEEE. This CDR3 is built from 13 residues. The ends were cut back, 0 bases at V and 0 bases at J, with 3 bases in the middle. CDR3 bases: TGTGCCAGCAGCTTGGACACTAACTATGGCTACACCTTC. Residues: CASSLDTNYGYTF.

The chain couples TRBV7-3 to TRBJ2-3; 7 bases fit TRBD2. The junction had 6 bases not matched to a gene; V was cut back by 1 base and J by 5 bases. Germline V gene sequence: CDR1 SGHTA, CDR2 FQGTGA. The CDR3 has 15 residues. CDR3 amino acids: CASSLSGSARDTQYF. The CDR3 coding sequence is TGTGCCAGCAGCTTAAGCGGGAGCGCCCGAGATACGCAGTATTTT.

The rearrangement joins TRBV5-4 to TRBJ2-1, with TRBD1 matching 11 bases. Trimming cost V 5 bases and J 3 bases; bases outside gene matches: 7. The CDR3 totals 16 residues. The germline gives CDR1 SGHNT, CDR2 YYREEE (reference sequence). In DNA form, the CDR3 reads TGTGCCAGCAGGGGGGAGGGGACAGGGGGCTACAATGAGCAGTTCTTC. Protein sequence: CASRGEGTGGYNEQFF. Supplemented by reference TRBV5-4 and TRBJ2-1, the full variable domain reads ETGVTQSPTHLIKTRGQQVTLRCSSQSGHNTVSWYQQALGQGPQFIFQYYREEENGRGNFPPRFSGLQFPNYSSELNVNALELDDSALYLCASRGEGTGGYNEQFFGPGTRLTVL.

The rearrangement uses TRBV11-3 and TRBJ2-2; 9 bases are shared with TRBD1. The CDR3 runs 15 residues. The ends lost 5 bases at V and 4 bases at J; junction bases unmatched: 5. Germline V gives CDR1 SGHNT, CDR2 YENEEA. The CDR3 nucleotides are TGTGCCAGCAGCACAGGGGGCGGGAGCACCGGGGAGCTGTTTTTT. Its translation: CASSTGGGSTGELFF.

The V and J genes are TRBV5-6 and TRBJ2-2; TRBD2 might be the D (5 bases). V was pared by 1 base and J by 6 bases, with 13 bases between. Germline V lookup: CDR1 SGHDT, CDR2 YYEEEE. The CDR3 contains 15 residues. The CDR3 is CASSLFQPRAGELFF. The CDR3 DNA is TGTGCCAGCAGCTTGTTCCAGCCGAGGGCCGGGGAGCTGTTTTTT.

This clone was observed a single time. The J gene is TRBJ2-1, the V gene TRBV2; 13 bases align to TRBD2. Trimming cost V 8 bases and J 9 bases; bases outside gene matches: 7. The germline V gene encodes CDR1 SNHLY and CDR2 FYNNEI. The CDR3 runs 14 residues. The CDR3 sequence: CASPGTSGIGEQFF. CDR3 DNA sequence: TGTGCCAGCCCCGGGACTAGCGGGATCGGTGAGCAGTTCTTC.

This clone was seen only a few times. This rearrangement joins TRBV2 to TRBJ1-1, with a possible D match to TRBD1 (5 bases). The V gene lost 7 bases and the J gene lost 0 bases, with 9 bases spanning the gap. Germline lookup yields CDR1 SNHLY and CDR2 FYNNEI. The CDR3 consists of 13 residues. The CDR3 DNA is TGTGCCAGCAACGTCAGGGTGAACACTGAAGCTTTCTTT. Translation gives CASNVRVNTEAFF.

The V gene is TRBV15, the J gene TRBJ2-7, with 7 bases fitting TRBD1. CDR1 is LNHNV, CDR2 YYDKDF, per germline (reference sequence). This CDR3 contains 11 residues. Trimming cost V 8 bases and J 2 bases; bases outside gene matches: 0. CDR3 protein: CATQGAYEQYF. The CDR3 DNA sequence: TGTGCCACCCAGGGGGCCTACGAGCAGTACTTC.

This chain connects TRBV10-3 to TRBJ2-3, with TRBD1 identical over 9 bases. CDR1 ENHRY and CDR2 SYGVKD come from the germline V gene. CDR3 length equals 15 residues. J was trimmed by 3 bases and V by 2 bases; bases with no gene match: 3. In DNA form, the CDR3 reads TGTGCCATCAGTGAGCCGGGACAGGGAACAGATACGCAGTATTTT. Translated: CAISEPGQGTDTQYF.

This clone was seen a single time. The CDR3 loop is CASKLLNTEAFF. The CDR3 nucleotides are TGTGCCAGCAAATTATTGAACACTGAAGCTTTCTTT. The chain joins TRBV28 to TRBJ1-1; D gene unclear. Germline CDR1 and CDR2: MDHEN and SYDVKM. Trimming cost V 7 bases and J 0 bases, with 6 bases left between them. The CDR3 is made up of 12 amino acids.

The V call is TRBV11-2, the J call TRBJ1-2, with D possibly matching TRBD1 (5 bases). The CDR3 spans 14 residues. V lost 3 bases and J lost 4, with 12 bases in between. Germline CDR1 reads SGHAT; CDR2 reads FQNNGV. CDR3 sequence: CASSFGGESYGYTF. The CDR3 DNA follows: TGTGCCAGCAGCTTCGGGGGGGAGAGCTATGGCTACACCTTC. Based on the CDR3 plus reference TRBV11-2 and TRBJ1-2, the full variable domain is EAGVAQSPRYKIIEKRQSVAFWCNPISGHATLYWYQQILGQGPKLLIQFQNNGVVDDSQLPKDRFSAERLKGVDSTLKIQPAKLEDSAVYLCASSFGGESYGYTFGSGTRLTVV.

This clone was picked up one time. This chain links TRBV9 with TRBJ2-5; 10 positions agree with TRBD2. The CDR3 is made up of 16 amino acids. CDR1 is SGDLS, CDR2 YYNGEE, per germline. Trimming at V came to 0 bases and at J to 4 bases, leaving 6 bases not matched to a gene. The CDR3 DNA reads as TGTGCCAGCAGCGTAGGGACTAGCGGAGGGATAGAGACCCAGTACTTC. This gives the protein CASSVGTSGGIETQYF.

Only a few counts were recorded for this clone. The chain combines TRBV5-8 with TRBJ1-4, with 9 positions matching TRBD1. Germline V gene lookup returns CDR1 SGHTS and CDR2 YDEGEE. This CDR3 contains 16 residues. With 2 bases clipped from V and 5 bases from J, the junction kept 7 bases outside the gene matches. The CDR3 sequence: CASSFGTGLENEKLFF. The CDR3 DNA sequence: TGTGCCAGCAGCTTCGGGACAGGGTTGGAGAATGAAAAACTGTTTTTT.

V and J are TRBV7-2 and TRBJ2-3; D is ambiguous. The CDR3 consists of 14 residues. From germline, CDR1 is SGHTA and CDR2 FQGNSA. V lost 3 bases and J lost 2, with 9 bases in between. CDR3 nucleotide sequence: TGTGCCAGCAGCTTGTTCAGGCACACAGATACGCAGTATTTT. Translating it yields CASSLFRHTDTQYF.

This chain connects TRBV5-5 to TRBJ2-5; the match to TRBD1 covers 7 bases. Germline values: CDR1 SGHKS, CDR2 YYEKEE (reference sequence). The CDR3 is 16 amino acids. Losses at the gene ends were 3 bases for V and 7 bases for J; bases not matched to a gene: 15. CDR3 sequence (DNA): TGTGCCAGCAGCTGGAGCCCTACAGGGGCTCTAGGGACCCAGTACTTC. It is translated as CASSWSPTGALGTQYF.

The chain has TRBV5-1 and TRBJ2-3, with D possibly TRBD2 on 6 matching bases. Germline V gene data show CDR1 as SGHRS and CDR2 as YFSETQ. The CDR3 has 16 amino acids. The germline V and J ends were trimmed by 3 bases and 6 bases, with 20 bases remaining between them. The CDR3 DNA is TGCGCCAGCAGCTCCTACATAGCGGCCCAAGTCGATACGCAGTATTTT. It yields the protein CASSSYIAAQVDTQYF.

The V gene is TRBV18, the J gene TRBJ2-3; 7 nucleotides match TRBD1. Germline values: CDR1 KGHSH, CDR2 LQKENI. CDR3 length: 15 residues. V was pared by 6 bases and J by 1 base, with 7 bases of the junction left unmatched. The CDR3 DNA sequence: TGTGCCAGCTCTCAAGGACAGGTGGGCACAGATACGCAGTATTTT. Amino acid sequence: CASSQGQVGTDTQYF.

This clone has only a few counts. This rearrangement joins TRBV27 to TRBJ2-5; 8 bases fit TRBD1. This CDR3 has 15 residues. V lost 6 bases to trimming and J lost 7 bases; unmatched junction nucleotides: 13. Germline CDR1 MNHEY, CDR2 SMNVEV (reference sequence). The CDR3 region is CASSSHLQGAGTQYF. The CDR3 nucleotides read TGTGCCAGCAGCTCTCACCTCCAGGGGGCAGGGACCCAGTACTTC.

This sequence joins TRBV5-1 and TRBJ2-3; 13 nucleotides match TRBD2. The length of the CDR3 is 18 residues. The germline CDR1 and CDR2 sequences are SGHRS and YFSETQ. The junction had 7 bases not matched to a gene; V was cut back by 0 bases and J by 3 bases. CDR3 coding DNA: TGCGCCAGCAGCTTGGGACTAGCGGGAGGAGGTTGGACAGATACGCAGTATTTT. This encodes CASSLGLAGGGWTDTQYF.

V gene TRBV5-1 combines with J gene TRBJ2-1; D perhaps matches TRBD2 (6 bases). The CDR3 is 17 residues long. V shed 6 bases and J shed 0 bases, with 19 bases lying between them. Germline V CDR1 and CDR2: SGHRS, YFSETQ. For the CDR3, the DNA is TGCGCCAGCACCGAGCGGGTAGGGCTTAGCTCCTACAATGAGCAGTTCTTC. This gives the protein CASTERVGLSSYNEQFF. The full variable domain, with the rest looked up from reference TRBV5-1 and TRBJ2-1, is KAGVTQTPRYLIKTRGQQVTLSCSPISGHRSVSWYQQTPGQGLQFLFEYFSETQRNKGNFPGRFSGRQFSNSRSEMNVSTLELGDSALYLCASTERVGLSSYNEQFFGPGTRLTVL.

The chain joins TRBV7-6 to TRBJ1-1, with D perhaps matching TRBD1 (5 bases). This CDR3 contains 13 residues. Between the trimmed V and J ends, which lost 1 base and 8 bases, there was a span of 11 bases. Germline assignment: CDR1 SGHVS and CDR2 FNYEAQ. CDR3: CASSLDGTSEAFF. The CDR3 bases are TGTGCCAGCAGCTTAGATGGGACTTCCGAAGCTTTCTTT.

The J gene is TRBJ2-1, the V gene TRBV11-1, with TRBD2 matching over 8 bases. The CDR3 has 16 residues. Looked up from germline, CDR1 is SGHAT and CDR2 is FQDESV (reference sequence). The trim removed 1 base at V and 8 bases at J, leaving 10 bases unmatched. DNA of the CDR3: TGTGCCAGCAGCTTAGGGTCGACGGGGGGGGTCGATGAGCAGTTCTTC. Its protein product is CASSLGSTGGVDEQFF. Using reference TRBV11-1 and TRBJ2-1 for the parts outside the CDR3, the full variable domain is EAEVAQSPRYKITEKSQAVAFWCDPISGHATLYWYRQILGQGPELLVQFQDESVVDDSQLPKDRFSAERLKGVDSTLKIQPAELGDSAMYLCASSLGSTGGVDEQFFGPGTRLTVL.

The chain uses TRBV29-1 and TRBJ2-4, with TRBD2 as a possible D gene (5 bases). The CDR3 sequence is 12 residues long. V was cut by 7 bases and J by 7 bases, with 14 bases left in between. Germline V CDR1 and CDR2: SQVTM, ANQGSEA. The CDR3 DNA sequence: TGCAGCGCCCGGGGTCTCGGGAACATTCAGTACTTC. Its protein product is CSARGLGNIQYF.

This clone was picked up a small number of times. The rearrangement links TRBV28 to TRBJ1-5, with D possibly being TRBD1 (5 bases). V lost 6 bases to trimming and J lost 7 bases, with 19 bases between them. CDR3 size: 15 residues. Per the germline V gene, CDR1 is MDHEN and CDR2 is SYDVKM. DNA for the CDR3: TGTGCCAGCAGGACCGGGACCGATCGGGAGCAGCCCCAGCATTTT. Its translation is CASRTGTDREQPQHF.

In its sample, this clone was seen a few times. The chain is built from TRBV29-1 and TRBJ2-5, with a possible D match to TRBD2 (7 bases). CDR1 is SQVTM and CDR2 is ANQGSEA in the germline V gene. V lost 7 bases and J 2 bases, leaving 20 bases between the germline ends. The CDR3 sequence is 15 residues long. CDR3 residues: CSGVGSGTWQETQYF. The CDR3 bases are TGCAGCGGCGTCGGAAGCGGGACATGGCAAGAGACCCAGTACTTC. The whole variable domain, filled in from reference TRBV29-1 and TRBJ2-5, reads SAVISQKPSRDICQRGTSLTIQCQVDSQVTMMFWYRQQPGQSLTLIATANQGSEATYESGFVIDKFPISRPNLTFSTLTVSNMSPEDSSIYLCSGVGSGTWQETQYFGPGTRLLVL.

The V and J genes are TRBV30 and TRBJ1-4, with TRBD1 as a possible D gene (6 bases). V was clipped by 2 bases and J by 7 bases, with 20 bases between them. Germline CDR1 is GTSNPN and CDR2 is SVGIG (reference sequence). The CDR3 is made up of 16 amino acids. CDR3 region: CAWSPPRQARGEKLFF. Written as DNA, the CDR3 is TGTGCCTGGAGTCCGCCCCGACAGGCTCGGGGTGAAAAACTGTTTTTT.

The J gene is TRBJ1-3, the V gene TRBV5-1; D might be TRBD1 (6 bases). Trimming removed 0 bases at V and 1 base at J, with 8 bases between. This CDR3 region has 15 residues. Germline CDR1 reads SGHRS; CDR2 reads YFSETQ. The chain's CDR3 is CASSLVGGSGNTIYF. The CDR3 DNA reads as TGCGCCAGCAGCTTGGTAGGGGGATCTGGAAACACCATATATTTT.

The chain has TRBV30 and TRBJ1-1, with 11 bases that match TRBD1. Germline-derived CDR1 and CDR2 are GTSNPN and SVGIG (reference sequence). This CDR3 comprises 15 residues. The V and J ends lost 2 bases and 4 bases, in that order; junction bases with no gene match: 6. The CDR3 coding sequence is TGTGCCTGGAGTAAAACCGGGACAGGGGGCACTGAAGCTTTCTTT. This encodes CAWSKTGTGGTEAFF.

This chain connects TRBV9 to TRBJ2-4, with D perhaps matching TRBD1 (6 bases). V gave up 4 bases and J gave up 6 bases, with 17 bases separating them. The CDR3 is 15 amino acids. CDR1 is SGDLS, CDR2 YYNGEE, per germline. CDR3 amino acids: CASSPEDRGRNIQYF. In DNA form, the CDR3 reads TGTGCCAGCAGCCCGGAGGACAGAGGGAGAAACATTCAGTACTTC.

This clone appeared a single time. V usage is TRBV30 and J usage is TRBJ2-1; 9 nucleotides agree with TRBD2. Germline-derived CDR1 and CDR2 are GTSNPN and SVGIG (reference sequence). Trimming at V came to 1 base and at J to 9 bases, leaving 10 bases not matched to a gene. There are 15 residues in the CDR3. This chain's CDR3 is CAWSGAGGGKSEQFF. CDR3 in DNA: TGTGCCTGGAGTGGTGCGGGGGGGGGCAAGTCTGAGCAGTTCTTC. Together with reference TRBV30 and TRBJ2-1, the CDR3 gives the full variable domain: SQTIHQWPATLVQPVGSPLSLECTVEGTSNPNLYWYRQAAGRGLQLLFYSVGIGQISSEVPQNLSASRPQDRQFILSSKKLLLSDSGFYLCAWSGAGGGKSEQFFGPGTRLTVL.

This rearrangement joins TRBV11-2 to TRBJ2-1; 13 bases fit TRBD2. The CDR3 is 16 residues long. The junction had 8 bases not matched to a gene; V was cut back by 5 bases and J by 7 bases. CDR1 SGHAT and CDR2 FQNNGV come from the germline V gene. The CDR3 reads CASSRNPGLAGNEQFF. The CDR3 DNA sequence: TGTGCCAGCAGCCGCAACCCGGGACTAGCGGGAAATGAGCAGTTCTTC.